Listed below are T cell receptor beta chains from one sample, sequenced in a study of shared clonotypes between healthy human individuals. TCRdb's copy holds only in-frame clones and misses some; the assay was immunoSEQ multiplex PCR. The repertoire has around 990,000 clones, roughly 80% of them found once; the top ten carry 0.89%. What was sequenced was memory CD4+ T cells from PBMCs. Receptors were obtained from a man between 18 and 29 years old in good health. Some clones in this sample may be carry-over from other donors' samples. The CDR3 runs from the conserved cysteine through the conserved F or W.

V	J	CDR3
TRBV27	TRBJ2-7	CASSFRETGATYEQYF
TRBV6-5	TRBJ2-1	CASSRPGRINEQFF
TRBV2	TRBJ1-5	CASSEALGNQPQHF
TRBV6-1	TRBJ1-1	CASSSQANTEAFF
TRBV28	TRBJ1-2	CASSLSHRVDGYTF
TRBV28	TRBJ1-2	CASTPPPPVSYGYTF
TRBV27	TRBJ1-1	CASGTGGAQLNTEAFF
TRBV5-4	TRBJ2-5	CASSLRQVGQETQYF
TRBV19	TRBJ1-4	CASSKGGAQDEKLFF
TRBV19	TRBJ2-6	CASSNRDGRHGANVLTF
TRBV28	TRBJ1-5	CASSYLTPPAQHF
TRBV28	TRBJ2-7	CASSLARSGEQYF
TRBV28	TRBJ2-3	CASSFYATGGYTQYF
TRBV5-1	TRBJ2-3	CASNGLAGGTDTQYF
TRBV19	TRBJ2-7	CASSTNIIGSYEQYF
TRBV29-1	TRBJ1-1	CSVVRGNEEAFF
TRBV15	TRBJ1-6	CATSRVVGSPLHF
TRBV6-5	TRBJ2-3	CASSLTLTNTDTQYF
TRBV25-1	TRBJ2-5	CASRGIAEGRGTQYF
TRBV5-1	TRBJ2-5	CASSPNPVREETQYF
TRBV27	TRBJ2-5	CASSLRYQETQYF
TRBV18	.	CASSPGQGNEQYF
TRBV6-4	TRBJ2-2	CASSDSRGLAGVSGELFF
TRBV6-1	TRBJ1-1	CASSSDRGVEAFF
TRBV19	TRBJ1-1	CASRDDSLGQTEAFF
TRBV29-1	TRBJ2-2	CSVVDSDTGELFF
TRBV5-1	TRBJ1-1	CASSLVGTGETEAFF
TRBV15	TRBJ1-2	CATSRDHVLYTF
TRBV11-2	TRBJ2-5	CASSTGVQETQYF
TRBV10-1	TRBJ2-2	CASNKDLNTGELFF
TRBV11-2	TRBJ1-2	CASSLVGTLYGYTF
TRBV10-3	TRBJ2-7	CAGLEYSYEQYF
TRBV28	TRBJ1-2	CASRPPRYRGNYGYTF
TRBV20-1	TRBJ1-4	CSARRVEKLFF
TRBV30	TRBJ1-2	CAWREGGGYGYTF
TRBV5-1	TRBJ1-4	CASSTGTVNEKLFF
TRBV5-1	TRBJ2-5	CASSFGDFLGGVETQYF
TRBV9	TRBJ2-2	CASSVASLASVGELFF
TRBV5-4	TRBJ2-5	CASSPRTSGGETQYF
TRBV19	TRBJ2-3	CASSRGELGGDTQYF